This TCR beta chain was identified during a study of blood T cells in healthy people across ages (dated by TCRdb to the mid-2010s). Broadly, across the study: In model experiments, roughly one uniquely barcoded TCR beta cDNA molecule per two T cells was captured by template switching. To track age-related changes in TCR beta repertoire diversity, the study relied on deep sequencing normalized with unique cDNA molecular identifiers. Four age groups were formed from the donors: young (average approximately 17 years), middle-aged (approximately 40), aged (roughly 58) and long-lived (about 80). Donors of different ages were randomly distributed across sequencing lanes to avoid experimental bias. For two donors (one aged 18 to 30 and one aged 80 or older), the study analyzed two additional independent replicas of 1 million unique cDNA reads from the same blood draw.

Preparation of the library involved 5' RACE. TCRdb shows the sequencer as Illumina HiSeq 2500. A second PCR of about 6 to 11 cycles was performed with a sample-barcoded 5' primer and a J-beta primer mix. A unique molecular identifier was introduced onto each TCR beta cDNA molecule by a template-switch 5' adaptor carrying 12 random nucleotides. At least 2.5 million CDR3-containing paired-end reads were obtained from each sample. First-strand cDNA synthesis was performed from all RNA using the Mint cDNA synthesis kit, with priming by a TRBC-specific oligonucleotide. Following uracil-DNA glycosylase treatment, all cDNA underwent a first 18-cycle PCR with the universal primers M1SS and BC2_uni_R. The original methods were these. For normalization, 1 million high-quality reads, each with a distinct molecular identifier, were randomly selected from each sample. Instead of being binned into consensus sequences, reads that shared molecular identifiers were thrown out. MiTCR, run with a Q25 quality threshold and the strictest error-elimination algorithm, handled CDR3 identification, clonotype clustering and error correction. Lower-bound total TCR beta diversity was estimated with a nonparametric unseen species model using Euler transformation. TCRdb ran its own pipeline on the public reads, namely fastp trimming at Q25 and MiXCR clone calling, and kept in-frame beta chains. Every distinct CDR3 protein forms one entry, paired with its most common genes and DNA. The V and J calls were determined by TCRdb, not by the authors. The table for this sample lists 350,000 to 450,000 distinct CDR3 sequences; roughly half of them were counted only once. Under 65% of the sample belongs to the ten largest clones.

The paper as a whole reports these results and caveats: Observed TCR beta diversity per million T cells fell roughly linearly with age, and a significant reduction was already apparent by age roughly 40. Estimates of total diversity based on one million sequenced T cells were considered lower bounds and underestimates. Conclusive comparison of naive and antigen-experienced compartments was prevented by the profiling of bulk unsorted PBMCs. Compared with the aged group, the long-lived group had more naive CD4+ T cells, fewer expanded clones and increased TCR diversity, a pattern suggesting age selection. Because donor CMV infection status was unknown, age-related changes in expanded clonotypes were potentially confounded. A strong correlation was found between observed TCR beta diversity and the percentage of naive T cells measured by flow cytometry.

The donors were roughly 38 Caucasian individuals from Russia, aged 6 to 90 years, who were systemically healthy. Each donor gave roughly 9.5 milliliters of peripheral blood, collected into EDTA-treated Vacutainer tubes. Ficoll-Paque density-gradient centrifugation was used to isolate PBMCs, with at least 6.5 million per sample. Total RNA, at least 6 micrograms per sample, was extracted from PBMCs with Trizol reagent. The percentages of naive CD45RAhigh/CD27high T cells were determined by flow cytometry on a PBMC aliquot from every donor. Unmatched junction bases come to 6, with V trimmed by 1 base and J by 6 bases. The CDR3 numbers 15 residues from cysteine through phenylalanine. Kept here is only the CDR3 DNA, which spans 45 bases and is read in frame from base 1. Per the germline V gene, SGHTA is the CDR1 and FQGNSA is the CDR2. Notes on this clonotype: Its antigen remains unidentified. Nothing much larger sits one base from this clone, and base qualities are not available.

The TCR comes from a man in his fifties or sixties in good health. Rearrangement joined TRBV7-2 to TRBJ1-2; TRBD1 aligns with 9 central bases. Sequenced: blood. In nucleotides, the sequence is TGTGCCAGCAGCTTAGGGCCGGGACAGGGACATGGCTACACCTTC. The resulting protein is CASSLGPGQGHGYTF.